This T cell receptor (beta chain) was recovered during a study of cytomegalovirus exposure and HLA in healthy donors. As for the study in general: A previous analysis identified approximately 120 million unique TCR beta sequences derived from 180 million or so T cells.

As to this clone: The antigen is not known.

V dropped 2 bases and J dropped 13; count of bases not matched to a gene: 9. The CDR3 sequence is 13 residues long. Germline assignment: CDR1 MNHNS and CDR2 SASEGT. Study results and limitations: In a later analysis, TCR beta V- and J-gene trimming was associated with a missense DCLRE1C variant. Judged likely to be a sequencing artifact was a cluster of highly shared sequence variants.

The PCR had 60 Vbeta and 13 Jbeta primers. The table came from immunoSEQ multiplex PCR; TCRdb's copy has only in-frame clones and leaves some out. The data show some 110,000 clones, with about 76% seen just once and around 5% held by the top ten. This receptor was taken from a young man in good health and CMV-seropositive. What was sequenced was PBMCs. The J gene is TRBJ1-2, the V gene TRBV6-1, with 8 bases matching TRBD1. DNA of the CDR3: TGTGCCAGCAGTGAATTTCTGGGACAGGCGGGCACCTTC. Protein: CASSEFLGQAGTF.